The rows below give T cell receptor beta chains drawn from one sample of a study of control samples from healthy donors and cancer patients. Clones were sequenced by immunoSEQ multiplex PCR, and TCRdb holds only the in-frame ones, with some missing. The sample consists of about 94,000 clones, about nine tenths of them appearing once. The sequencing sample was made of blood. All receptors come from a woman under 30 in good health. Each CDR3 is given with its conserved first and last residue. A D gene is named only where the DNA matches it firmly. Size is stated for part of the rows, as once, few or many counts, or as a class when the clone is expanded.

D: TRBD1
V: TRBV12-5
size: NA
J: TRBJ2-1
DNA: TGTGCTAGTGGTTTGGGGGACAGCTCCTACAATGAGCAGTTCTTC
CDR3: CASGLGDSSYNEQFF

D: NA
V: TRBV5-1
size: NA
J: TRBJ1-1
DNA: TGCGCCAGCAGCTTACGACAGAACACTGAAGCTTTCTTT
CDR3: CASSLRQNTEAFF

D: TRBD1
V: TRBV4-2
size: NA
J: TRBJ1-1
DNA: TGTGCCAGCAGCCAAGAAGGCGAAGGACAGGGGGCAAACACTGAAGCTTTCTTT
CDR3: CASSQEGEGQGANTEAFF

D: TRBD2
V: TRBV11-3
size: NA
J: TRBJ2-3
DNA: TGTGCCAGCAGCAAGGAGGGACTAGAGTTAGATACGCAGTATTTT
CDR3: CASSKEGLELDTQYF

D: NA
V: TRBV6-4
size: few
J: TRBJ2-1
DNA: TGTGCCAGCAGTGACTCGAAAGGGGGGGCCGATGAGCAGTTCTTC
CDR3: CASSDSKGGADEQFF

D: NA
V: TRBV5-5
size: once
J: TRBJ1-5
DNA: TGTGCCAGCAGCTTGGGACCGCTGGATAGCCAGCCCCAGCATTTT
CDR3: CASSLGPLDSQPQHF

D: NA
V: TRBV4-1
size: NA
J: TRBJ1-1
DNA: TGCGCCAGCAGCCAAGGGCCAATGAACACTGAAGCTTTCTTT
CDR3: CASSQGPMNTEAFF

D: NA
V: TRBV25-1
size: NA
J: TRBJ1-4
DNA: TGTGCCAGCAGTGGGAGGGAAAAACTGTTTTTT
CDR3: CASSGREKLFF

D: NA
V: TRBV5-5
size: NA
J: TRBJ1-3
DNA: TGTGCCAGCAGCTTTTCCCGGACGGTATCTGGAAACACCATATATTTT
CDR3: CASSFSRTVSGNTIYF

D: TRBD2
V: TRBV5-1
size: NA
J: TRBJ2-2
DNA: TGCGCCAGCAGCCCGCCCACTAGCGGGGGGGCCGGGGAGCTGTTTTTT
CDR3: CASSPPTSGGAGELFF

D: NA
V: TRBV18
size: NA
J: TRBJ2-5
DNA: TGTGCCAGCTCACCACGGGAAGGAGAGACCCAGTACTTC
CDR3: CASSPREGETQYF

D: NA
V: TRBV7-8
size: NA
J: TRBJ2-2
DNA: TGTGCCAGCAGCTCAAAGGGATTCACCGGGGAGCTGTTTTTT
CDR3: CASSSKGFTGELFF

D: NA
V: TRBV5-1
size: NA
J: TRBJ2-2
DNA: TGCGCCAGCAGCTTGGCGGGGTGGGAGCTGTTTTTT
CDR3: CASSLAGWELFF

D: NA
V: TRBV5-4
size: NA
J: TRBJ1-6
DNA: TGTGCCAGCAGCAAAACATCTGGGCCACCTCCGGCACCCCTCCACTTT
CDR3: CASSKTSGPPPAPLHF

D: NA
V: TRBV7-8
size: NA
J: TRBJ1-3
DNA: TGTGCCAGCAGCTTACGCAGAGGCTCTGGAAACACCATATATTTT
CDR3: CASSLRRGSGNTIYF

D: TRBD1
V: TRBV2
size: NA
J: TRBJ1-1
DNA: TGTGCCACCCACGGACAGGGCGCCACTGAAGCTTTCTTT
CDR3: CATHGQGATEAFF

D: NA
V: TRBV9
size: NA
J: TRBJ1-6
DNA: TGTGCCAGCACCTCCTATAATTCACCCCTCCACTTT
CDR3: CASTSYNSPLHF

D: NA
V: TRBV5-1
size: NA
J: TRBJ1-1
DNA: TGCGCCAGCAGCTTGGGGCCAGGGGCCACTGAAGCTTTCTTT
CDR3: CASSLGPGATEAFF

D: NA
V: TRBV12-3/TRBV12-4
size: NA
J: TRBJ1-2
DNA: TGTGCCAGCAGAAGGGACCCCGAGACCTTCACCTTC
CDR3: CASRRDPETFTF

D: TRBD1
V: TRBV27
size: NA
J: TRBJ1-5
DNA: TGTGCCAGCAGTCTCCATGCGGGACAGGGGGATCAGCCCCAGCATTTT
CDR3: CASSLHAGQGDQPQHF

D: NA
V: TRBV11-2
size: NA
J: TRBJ1-3
DNA: TGTGCCAGCAGCCTCGTTGGGGTCGGAAACACCATATATTTT
CDR3: CASSLVGVGNTIYF

D: NA
V: TRBV9
size: NA
J: TRBJ1-1
DNA: TGTGCCAGCAGCGCCCTTATGAACACTGAAGCTTTCTTT
CDR3: CASSALMNTEAFF

D: NA
V: TRBV5-1
size: NA
J: TRBJ2-3
DNA: TGCGCCAGCAAGGCGACTTCTAGCACAGATACGCAGTATTTT
CDR3: CASKATSSTDTQYF

D: NA
V: TRBV20-1
size: NA
J: TRBJ1-4
DNA: TGCAGTGCTAGTGATCAGGGCCCCAATGAAAAACTGTTTTTT
CDR3: CSASDQGPNEKLFF

D: NA
V: TRBV5-1
size: NA
J: TRBJ1-5
DNA: TGCGCCAGCAGAGCCGGGACGGATAATCAGCCCCAGCATTTT
CDR3: CASRAGTDNQPQHF

D: NA
V: TRBV2
size: NA
J: TRBJ1-6
DNA: TGTGCCAGCAGTGGCGGGGGGTCATGGATTTCACCCCTCCACTTT
CDR3: CASSGGGSWISPLHF

D: NA
V: TRBV11-3
size: NA
J: TRBJ1-5
DNA: TGTGCCAGCAGCCCGCGTGGGGGTAGCAATCAGCCCCAGCATTTT
CDR3: CASSPRGGSNQPQHF

D: NA
V: TRBV3-1/TRBV3-2
size: NA
J: TRBJ2-7
DNA: TGTGCCAGCAGCCAAGCCGACTACGAGCAGTACTTC
CDR3: CASSQADYEQYF

D: NA
V: TRBV7-2
size: NA
J: TRBJ2-3
DNA: TGTGCCAGCAGCTCTCAATCCCTAGCGATCGATACGCAGTATTTT
CDR3: CASSSQSLAIDTQYF

D: TRBD1
V: TRBV11-2
size: NA
J: TRBJ1-6
DNA: TGTGCCAGCAGCTCCTCACGACAGGGCCAGGGATCACCCCTCCACTTT
CDR3: CASSSSRQGQGSPLHF

D: NA
V: TRBV9
size: NA
J: TRBJ1-5
DNA: TGTGCCAGCAGCCAATCACCGGACAATCATAGCAATCAGCCCCAGCATTTT
CDR3: CASSQSPDNHSNQPQHF

D: NA
V: TRBV5-4
size: NA
J: TRBJ2-1
DNA: TGTGCCAGCAGCGCGATGGGTGGCGGGCCTGGGAATGAGCAGTTCTTC
CDR3: CASSAMGGGPGNEQFF

D: TRBD1
V: TRBV6-1
size: NA
J: TRBJ1-2
DNA: TGTGCCAGCAGTGAAATTCAGGGGGCTTATGGCTACACCTTC
CDR3: CASSEIQGAYGYTF

D: NA
V: TRBV14
size: NA
J: TRBJ1-2
DNA: TGTGCCAGCAGCCTCCGGGACACCGCTAACTATGGCTACACCTTC
CDR3: CASSLRDTANYGYTF

D: NA
V: TRBV20-1
size: few
J: TRBJ1-2
DNA: TGCAGTGCTACAGACTATGGCTACACCTTC
CDR3: CSATDYGYTF

D: NA
V: TRBV5-1
size: once
J: TRBJ1-1
DNA: TGCGCCAGCAGCTTGTTTGTCGGGGTGAACACTGAAGCTTTCTTT
CDR3: CASSLFVGVNTEAFF

D: NA
V: TRBV3-1/TRBV3-2
size: once
J: TRBJ1-1
DNA: TGTGCCAGCAGCCAAGATAGCAGGTCCACTGAAGCTTTCTTT
CDR3: CASSQDSRSTEAFF

D: NA
V: TRBV9
size: NA
J: TRBJ1-4
DNA: TGTGCCAGCAGCGTAGCACCGGCAACTAATGAAAAACTGTTTTTT
CDR3: CASSVAPATNEKLFF

D: NA
V: TRBV7-2
size: NA
J: TRBJ2-1
DNA: TGTGCCAGCAGCTTAGGCTCGCCAGCTTACAATGAGCAGTTCTTC
CDR3: CASSLGSPAYNEQFF

D: NA
V: TRBV6-5
size: few
J: TRBJ1-5
DNA: TGTGCCAGCAGTTACTCGCACCTTAGCAATCAGCCCCAGCATTTT
CDR3: CASSYSHLSNQPQHF

D: NA
V: TRBV4-1
size: NA
J: TRBJ2-7
DNA: TGCGCCAGCAGCCATGGAGACAGCTACGAGCAGTACTTC
CDR3: CASSHGDSYEQYF

D: TRBD1
V: TRBV29-1
size: NA
J: TRBJ1-4
DNA: TGCAGCGTTGGACGAACCGGGACAGTTGGGGAAAAACTGTTTTTT
CDR3: CSVGRTGTVGEKLFF